The rows below give T cell receptor beta chains drawn from one sample of a study of blood T cell repertoires in COVID-19. Produced via immunoSEQ multiplex PCR; TCRdb's table is partial and in-frame only. The sample consists of tens of thousands of clones, approximately 80% of them appearing once. The sample was peripheral blood. The receptors were sampled from a young man with COVID-19, enrolled during active disease. Both conserved end residues are part of each CDR3. D genes are given only for firm matches. Expanded clones get a size class; other rows say once, few or many, or leave the size out.

D: -; J: TRBJ2-1; V: TRBV7-2; size: -; DNA: TGTGCCAGCAGCTTGCTGGGGGAGGCCTACAATGAGCAGTTCTTC; CDR3: CASSLLGEAYNEQFF
D: -; J: TRBJ2-6; V: TRBV19; size: -; DNA: TGTGCCACCACGGACAGAGGAAGCTCTGGGGCCAACGTCCTGACTTTC; CDR3: CATTDRGSSGANVLTF
D: -; J: TRBJ2-1; V: TRBV25-1; size: -; DNA: TGTGCCAGCAGTGAATTTGGCAGGCTCGAGCAGTTCTTC; CDR3: CASSEFGRLEQFF
D: TRBD2; J: TRBJ2-1; V: TRBV20-1; size: -; DNA: TGCAGTGCTAGTACCGGGACTAGCCGCGCCTACAATGAGCAGTTCTTC; CDR3: CSASTGTSRAYNEQFF
D: -; J: TRBJ2-1; V: TRBV30; size: -; DNA: TGTGCCTGGAGTGTACTCATGGACAGACAGTTCTTC; CDR3: CAWSVLMDRQFF
D: -; J: TRBJ2-6; V: TRBV11-2; size: -; DNA: TGTGCCAGCAGCTTAGGGGTGCGGGCAGGGGCCTCTGGGGCCAACGTCCTGACTTTC; CDR3: CASSLGVRAGASGANVLTF
D: -; J: TRBJ1-6; V: TRBV2; size: -; DNA: TGTGCCAGCAGCCTTGAACGGACGGGGGATTCACCCCTCCACTTT; CDR3: CASSLERTGDSPLHF
D: -; J: TRBJ2-7; V: TRBV10-1; size: -; DNA: TGCGCCAGCAGTCGGGACATTCCCGCCGAGCAGTACTTC; CDR3: CASSRDIPAEQYF
D: TRBD1; J: TRBJ1-1; V: TRBV28; size: once; DNA: TGTGCCAGCAGTCCCCAGGGGGCGATGAACACTGAAGCTTTCTTT; CDR3: CASSPQGAMNTEAFF
D: -; J: TRBJ2-3; V: TRBV9; size: -; DNA: TGTGCCAGCAGCGTACGTCCCGCGGGCCGCACAGATACGCAGTATTTT; CDR3: CASSVRPAGRTDTQYF
D: -; J: TRBJ1-5; V: TRBV19; size: -; DNA: TGTGCCAGTAGGTGGGCCAATCAGCCCCAGCATTTT; CDR3: CASRWANQPQHF
D: TRBD1; J: TRBJ1-1; V: TRBV6-2/TRBV6-3; size: few; DNA: TGTGCCAGCAGCTCTACTACGTACGACAGGGTCGAAGCTTTCTTT; CDR3: CASSSTTYDRVEAFF
D: -; J: TRBJ2-5; V: TRBV18; size: many; DNA: TGTGCCAGCGGGACTCCAGAGACCCAGTACTTC; CDR3: CASGTPETQYF
D: TRBD2; J: TRBJ2-3; V: TRBV7-3; size: -; DNA: TGTGCCAGCAGCTTCCGACTAGCGGGAGCTGTTGGAGATACGCAGTATTTT; CDR3: CASSFRLAGAVGDTQYF
D: -; J: TRBJ2-4; V: TRBV6-5; size: -; DNA: TGTGCCAGCACCGGGACTTTTGCTACCAAAAACATTCAGTACTTC; CDR3: CASTGTFATKNIQYF
D: TRBD1; J: TRBJ2-7; V: TRBV18; size: -; DNA: TGTGCCAGCTCACCCAGACAGGGAATCTACGAGCAGTACTTC; CDR3: CASSPRQGIYEQYF
D: -; J: TRBJ2-1; V: TRBV6-4; size: -; DNA: TGTGCCAGCTCCCACTCAGGTGAGGGAGCGGGCAATGAGCAGTTCTTC; CDR3: CASSHSGEGAGNEQFF
D: TRBD2; J: TRBJ2-1; V: TRBV11-1; size: -; DNA: TGTGCCAGCAGCGCTAGCGGGAACAGGAATGAGCAGTTCTTC; CDR3: CASSASGNRNEQFF
D: TRBD1; J: TRBJ1-1; V: TRBV6-2/TRBV6-3; size: -; DNA: TGTGCCAGCAGTTACTCCAGGACAGGAGGAACTGAAGCTTTCTTT; CDR3: CASSYSRTGGTEAFF
D: -; J: TRBJ2-7; V: TRBV7-2; size: -; DNA: TGTGCCAGCAGCTTAGTCGGGGACACCTACGAGCAGTACTTC; CDR3: CASSLVGDTYEQYF
D: -; J: TRBJ1-1; V: TRBV30; size: -; DNA: TGTGCCTGGAGGGCATTAAACACTGAAGCTTTCTTT; CDR3: CAWRALNTEAFF
D: TRBD1; J: TRBJ2-1; V: TRBV29-1; size: few; DNA: TGCAGCGTTGAAGACCAGGACAGGTATAGCAATGAGCAGTTCTTC; CDR3: CSVEDQDRYSNEQFF
D: -; J: TRBJ2-7; V: TRBV14; size: -; DNA: TGTGCCAGCAGCCAAGATCAGTTGGCCGAGCAGTACTTC; CDR3: CASSQDQLAEQYF
D: -; J: TRBJ1-2; V: TRBV28; size: -; DNA: TGTGCCAGCACTCCACCCACGGGGATTTTGGACTATGGCTACACCTTC; CDR3: CASTPPTGILDYGYTF
D: -; J: TRBJ2-7; V: TRBV11-2; size: -; DNA: TGTGCCAGCAGCTTAGATTTGGAGCCCCCATACGAGCAGTACTTC; CDR3: CASSLDLEPPYEQYF
D: -; J: TRBJ2-2; V: TRBV5-1; size: -; DNA: TGCGCCAGCAGCTCTCAGACAGGGAACACCGGGGAGCTGTTTTTT; CDR3: CASSSQTGNTGELFF
D: -; J: TRBJ2-3; V: TRBV7-2; size: once; DNA: TGTGCCAGCAGCTCAGGGTTCGGTACAGATACGCAGTATTTT; CDR3: CASSSGFGTDTQYF
D: TRBD1; J: TRBJ1-4; V: TRBV14; size: -; DNA: TGTGCCAGCAGCCAAGGGACAGGGGGAACTAATGAAAAACTGTTTTTT; CDR3: CASSQGTGGTNEKLFF
D: -; J: TRBJ2-7; V: TRBV9; size: -; DNA: TGTGCCAGCAGCGGACCCGGGGAGCAGGACCCCACTTTC; CDR3: CASSGPGEQDPTF
D: TRBD1; J: TRBJ2-1; V: TRBV28; size: -; DNA: TGTGCCAGCAGTTCCCTGGGTTACAGCGGGACAGGGTTCGTAGATGAGCAGTTCTTC; CDR3: CASSSLGYSGTGFVDEQFF
D: TRBD1; J: TRBJ2-3; V: TRBV11-2; size: -; DNA: TGTGCCAGCAGCGGCGACAGGGTCACAGATACGCAGTATTTT; CDR3: CASSGDRVTDTQYF
D: TRBD2; J: TRBJ2-1; V: TRBV3-1/TRBV3-2; size: -; DNA: TGTGCCAGCAGCTCTCCCCAGACTAGCGGGAGTTTGGAGCAGTTCTTC; CDR3: CASSSPQTSGSLEQFF
D: -; J: TRBJ2-3; V: TRBV9; size: -; DNA: TGTGCCAGCAGCCCCTCCCCCACAGATACGCAGTATTTT; CDR3: CASSPSPTDTQYF
D: -; J: TRBJ1-2; V: TRBV30; size: -; DNA: TGTGCCTCTCACATGGCCGGCTACACCTTC; CDR3: CASHMAGYTF
D: -; J: TRBJ1-2; V: TRBV5-8; size: -; DNA: TGTGCCAGCAGCTTGTCTTCCGCGGGAGTCTATGGCTACACCTTC; CDR3: CASSLSSAGVYGYTF
D: -; J: TRBJ2-2; V: TRBV6-5; size: -; DNA: TGTGCCAGCTTCGACTTAAACACCGGGGAGCTGTTTTTT; CDR3: CASFDLNTGELFF
D: -; J: TRBJ1-6; V: TRBV15; size: few; DNA: TGTGCCACCAGCAGAGAACAGGGAGCCAATTCACCCCTCCACTTT; CDR3: CATSREQGANSPLHF
D: -; J: TRBJ2-5; V: TRBV5-4; size: -; DNA: TGTGCCAGCAGCCAGTTACGAGTGGTGGCGGACCAAGAGACCCAGTACTTC; CDR3: CASSQLRVVADQETQYF
D: TRBD1; J: TRBJ1-1; V: TRBV7-9; size: -; DNA: TGTGCCAGCAGCCAGGAGGGGGCTGGGAACACTGAAGCTTTCTTT; CDR3: CASSQEGAGNTEAFF
D: TRBD1; J: TRBJ2-5; V: TRBV2; size: few; DNA: TGTGCCAGCACGGGACAGGTTCAAGAGACCCAGTACTTC; CDR3: CASTGQVQETQYF
D: -; J: TRBJ2-4; V: TRBV7-2; size: -; DNA: TGTGCCAGCAGCTTAGTATTCGGGAACAAAAACATTCAGTACTTC; CDR3: CASSLVFGNKNIQYF
D: TRBD2; J: TRBJ2-7; V: TRBV9; size: -; DNA: TGTGCCAGCAGCGTAGAAGCGGGAGGCGACGAGCAGTACTTC; CDR3: CASSVEAGGDEQYF
D: TRBD1; J: TRBJ1-4; V: TRBV7-8; size: -; DNA: TGTGCCAGCAGCCGAGACAGGGGCGGTGAAAAACTGTTTTTT; CDR3: CASSRDRGGEKLFF
D: -; J: TRBJ1-3; V: TRBV2; size: -; DNA: TGTGCCACCACTCCAATAGACTCTGGAAACACCATATATTTT; CDR3: CATTPIDSGNTIYF
D: TRBD1; J: TRBJ1-1; V: TRBV28; size: -; DNA: TGTGCCAGCAGAGCCAGCAGGGGGCTGGTCGGCACTGAAGCTTTCTTT; CDR3: CASRASRGLVGTEAFF
D: TRBD2; J: TRBJ2-1; V: TRBV6-2/TRBV6-3; size: -; DNA: TGTGCCAGCAGTTTAAGCGGGAGCTTCAGTAATGAGCAGTTCTTC; CDR3: CASSLSGSFSNEQFF
D: -; J: TRBJ2-1; V: TRBV7-9; size: -; DNA: TGTGCCAGCACCCCCCCCCGGGAAGACAATGAGCAGTTCTTC; CDR3: CASTPPREDNEQFF
D: -; J: TRBJ2-1; V: TRBV15; size: -; DNA: TGTGCCACCAGCAGAGATAGGGGTGAGCAGTTCTTC; CDR3: CATSRDRGEQFF
D: TRBD2; J: TRBJ2-1; V: TRBV30; size: few; DNA: TGTGCCTGGAGTGTAGCTAGCGGAGGCCATGAGCAGTTCTTC; CDR3: CAWSVASGGHEQFF
D: -; J: TRBJ1-1; V: TRBV19; size: -; DNA: TGTGCCAGTAGTTCGGGGACATCGAACACTGAAGCTTTCTTT; CDR3: CASSSGTSNTEAFF
D: -; J: TRBJ1-2; V: TRBV7-3; size: -; DNA: TGTGCCAGCAGCCCCTGGGCAGGGGCTAACTATGGCTACACCTTC; CDR3: CASSPWAGANYGYTF
D: TRBD2; J: TRBJ2-7; V: TRBV20-1; size: -; DNA: TGCAGTGCTAGTAGGCCTAGCGGGAGCTCCTACGAGCAGTACTTC; CDR3: CSASRPSGSSYEQYF
D: -; J: TRBJ1-3; V: TRBV6-5; size: -; DNA: TGTGCCAGCAGTTACTCTCAGGGGCCCTCTGGAAACACCATATATTTT; CDR3: CASSYSQGPSGNTIYF
D: TRBD2; J: TRBJ2-7; V: TRBV7-9; size: once; DNA: TGTGCCAGCAGCTCTAGCGGGAGGGCCTACGAGCAGTACTTC; CDR3: CASSSSGRAYEQYF
D: TRBD2; J: TRBJ2-2; V: TRBV30; size: -; DNA: TGTGCCTGGAGTGCCGGGGGAGGGACCGGGGAGCTGTTTTTT; CDR3: CAWSAGGGTGELFF
D: -; J: TRBJ2-1; V: TRBV19; size: -; DNA: TGTGCCAGTAGTATTCTTGACAATGAGCAGTTCTTC; CDR3: CASSILDNEQFF
D: -; J: TRBJ1-2; V: TRBV4-1; size: -; DNA: TGCGCCAGCAGCCAAGATCATGGGGGCCCGGGGGGCTACACCTTC; CDR3: CASSQDHGGPGGYTF
D: TRBD2; J: TRBJ2-2; V: TRBV5-4; size: once; DNA: TGTGCCAGCAGCAGGTACGAGCGGGAGTACTACACCGGGGAGCTGTTTTTT; CDR3: CASSRYEREYYTGELFF
D: -; J: TRBJ2-3; V: TRBV28; size: -; DNA: TGTGCCAGCAGTTTGCTTCTACCCACAGATACGCAGTATTTT; CDR3: CASSLLLPTDTQYF